This T cell receptor (beta chain) was identified during a study of cytomegalovirus exposure and HLA in healthy donors. The table came from immunoSEQ multiplex PCR; TCRdb's copy has only in-frame clones and leaves some out. In the table there are 75,000 to 90,000 clones, 85% to 95% of which are singletons. Germline lookup yields CDR1 LNHDA and CDR2 SQIVND (reference sequence). The trim removed 3 bases at V and 5 bases at J, leaving 4 bases unmatched. CDR3 length: 14 residues. Input material: PBMCs. The chain is built from TRBV19 and TRBJ1-2, with 9 positions matching TRBD1. The TCR originated in a woman aged 18-29 years in good health and CMV-seronegative. In nucleotides, the CDR3 is TGTGCCAGTAGTATCAGACAGGGGGATTATGGCTACACCTTC. This translates into CASSIRQGDYGYTF.